The rows below give T cell receptor beta chains drawn from one sample of a study of response to subunit inactivated influenza vaccine. Each CDR3 protein gets one entry after TCRdb re-called the RT-PCR reads with MiXCR. The sample includes roughly 790,000 distinct CDR3 sequences, 21% of them seen just once. The specimen was PBMCs from blood, collected less than 6 days after vaccination. These TCRs come from a man in his fifties or sixties who received an inactivated influenza vaccine. Each CDR3 is given with its conserved first and last residue. D genes are given only for firm matches. A row's size may be missing; if present it is once, few, many or a size class.

D gene	J gene	clone size	CDR3 length	V gene	CDR3 protein	CDR3 DNA
-	TRBJ2-6	few	19	TRBV18	CASSQADGGGNSGANVLTF	TGTGCCAGCTCGCAAGCCGACGGTGGGGGCAACTCTGGGGCCAACGTCCTGACTTTC
-	TRBJ2-7	-	13	TRBV7-6	CASSSSIAYEQYF	TGTGCCAGCAGCTCCTCTATCGCCTACGAGCAGTACTTC
TRBD1	TRBJ2-7	many	14	TRBV29-1	CSVQGQGAIYEQYF	TGCAGCGTTCAAGGACAGGGAGCGATCTACGAGCAGTACTTC
TRBD1	TRBJ2-7	few	13	TRBV20-1	CSAIRTGSYEQYF	TGCAGTGCTATAAGGACAGGTTCCTACGAGCAGTACTTC
TRBD2	TRBJ2-1	few	13	TRBV2	CASKTSGKVEQFF	TGTGCCAGCAAAACTAGCGGGAAGGTTGAGCAGTTCTTC
-	TRBJ2-3	few	16	TRBV6-5	CASSYRLRTGTDTQYF	TGTGCCAGCAGTTATAGATTACGGACAGGCACAGATACGCAGTATTTT
-	TRBJ2-7	-	14	TRBV6-2/TRBV6-3	CASRRLASVYEQYF	TGTGCCAGCAGACGGCTAGCCAGCGTCTACGAGCAGTACTTC
TRBD2	TRBJ2-1	-	17	TRBV7-7	CASSLGQKTSGKNEQFF	TGTGCCAGCAGCTTAGGGCAAAAAACTAGCGGGAAGAACGAGCAGTTCTTC
-	TRBJ1-1	-	14	TRBV7-9	CASTMFRGVTEAFF	TGTGCCAGCACAATGTTCCGGGGAGTCACTGAAGCTTTCTTT
TRBD1	TRBJ2-1	-	13	TRBV19	CASRRDRNNEQFF	TGTGCCAGTAGGCGGGACAGGAACAATGAGCAGTTCTTC
-	TRBJ1-2	few	14	TRBV20-1	CSARVGGAYYGYTF	TGCAGTGCTAGAGTGGGGGGGGCATACTATGGCTACACCTTC
TRBD2	TRBJ2-1	many	12	TRBV11-2	CASRTSDNEQFF	TGTGCCAGCAGGACTAGCGACAATGAGCAGTTCTTC
-	TRBJ2-1	few	15	TRBV6-2/TRBV6-3	CASSYGRRFYNEQFF	TGTGCCAGCAGTTACGGGAGGCGCTTCTACAATGAGCAGTTCTTC
-	TRBJ1-5	-	13	TRBV20-1	CSAGGRVDQPQHF	TGCAGTGCGGGCGGCAGGGTAGATCAGCCCCAGCATTTT
-	TRBJ2-1	-	13	TRBV20-1	CSAGTSAYNEQFF	TGCAGTGCCGGCACTAGTGCCTACAATGAGCAGTTCTTC
-	TRBJ1-5	few	15	TRBV15	CATSRETGLNQPQHF	TGTGCCACCAGCAGAGAAACAGGTCTCAATCAGCCCCAGCATTTT
TRBD1	TRBJ2-7	few	15	TRBV20-1	CSASRVDRGSYEQYF	TGCAGTGCTAGCCGGGTGGACAGGGGTTCCTACGAGCAGTACTTC
-	TRBJ2-5	few	14	TRBV11-2	CASSFLGYKETQYF	TGTGCCAGCAGCTTCCTCGGGTACAAAGAGACCCAGTACTTC
-	TRBJ2-2	-	12	TRBV20-1	CSARSPLGELFF	TGCAGTGCTAGATCCCCACTCGGGGAGCTGTTTTTT
-	TRBJ2-5	-	16	TRBV5-5	CASSSQIGGPQETQYF	TGTGCCAGCAGCTCTCAGATCGGGGGACCACAAGAGACCCAGTACTTC
TRBD1	TRBJ2-4	few	14	TRBV28	CASSRTGGENIQYF	TGTGCCAGCAGTCGGACAGGGGGGGAAAACATTCAGTACTTC
-	TRBJ1-1	few	14	TRBV7-6	CASSSGHSNTEAFF	TGTGCCAGCAGCTCCGGACACTCGAACACTGAAGCTTTCTTT
TRBD1	TRBJ2-7	-	13	TRBV20-1	CSASTGGAYEQYF	TGCAGTGCTAGCACAGGGGGCGCCTACGAGCAGTACTTC
-	TRBJ1-1	-	15	TRBV3-1	CATSQAGQFYTEAFF	TGTGCCACCAGCCAGGCAGGACAGTTTTACACTGAAGCTTTCTTT
TRBD2	TRBJ2-1	few	18	TRBV20-1	CSARVTASIAGGYNEQFF	TGCAGTGCTAGAGTAACCGCATCCATAGCGGGGGGGTACAATGAGCAGTTCTTC
TRBD2	TRBJ2-7	few	14	TRBV12-3/TRBV12-4	CASSFATGGNEQYF	TGTGCCAGCAGTTTTGCGACGGGGGGGAACGAGCAGTACTTC
-	TRBJ2-6	-	17	TRBV4-3	CASSPQFSGSGANVLTF	TGCGCCAGCAGCCCGCAATTCAGTGGGTCTGGGGCCAACGTCCTGACTTTC
TRBD2	TRBJ2-3	many	16	TRBV11-2	CASSLLAGASTDTQYF	TGTGCCAGCAGCTTACTAGCGGGAGCTAGCACAGATACGCAGTATTTT
-	TRBJ2-1	few	12	TRBV9	CASSVEGFEQFF	TGTGCCAGCAGCGTAGAAGGGTTTGAGCAGTTCTTC
-	TRBJ2-1	-	14	TRBV29-1	CSGIGQSSYNEQFF	TGCAGCGGGATCGGACAGAGCTCCTACAATGAGCAGTTCTTC
-	TRBJ2-7	-	12	TRBV29-1	CSVGSRDYEQYF	TGCAGCGTTGGAAGCAGAGACTACGAGCAGTACTTC
TRBD2	TRBJ2-2	few	13	TRBV20-1	CSARSGGAGELFF	TGCAGTGCGAGAAGCGGGGGGGCCGGGGAGCTGTTTTTT
-	TRBJ2-1	-	15	TRBV25-1	CASSLIAAPYNEQFF	TGTGCCAGCAGTCTCATAGCGGCCCCCTACAATGAGCAGTTCTTC
-	TRBJ2-7	few	15	TRBV20-1	CSARDFAESSYEQYF	TGCAGTGCTAGAGATTTTGCGGAGAGCTCCTACGAGCAGTACTTC
-	TRBJ2-7	few	14	TRBV5-1	CASSVLDPERRQYF	TGCGCCAGCAGCGTACTCGATCCGGAAAGGCGGCAGTACTTC
TRBD1	TRBJ1-3	few	17	TRBV6-1	CASSEGTGFNAGNTIYF	TGTGCCAGCAGCGAGGGGACAGGGTTTAACGCTGGAAACACCATATATTTT
-	TRBJ1-2	few	15	TRBV2	CASIQDGVASYGYTF	TGTGCCAGCATTCAAGACGGAGTTGCTAGCTATGGCTACACCTTC
-	TRBJ1-6	few	14	TRBV20-1	CSAMTEIYNSPLHF	TGCAGTGCTATGACAGAGATCTATAATTCACCCCTCCACTTT
TRBD1	TRBJ2-7	few	14	TRBV12-3/TRBV12-4	CASSLGQGWWEQYF	TGTGCCAGCAGTCTGGGACAGGGATGGTGGGAGCAGTACTTC
-	TRBJ2-7	few	15	TRBV20-1	CSAREVYRGTYEQYF	TGCAGTGCTAGAGAGGTCTACCGAGGAACATACGAGCAGTACTTC
-	TRBJ2-5	few	13	TRBV7-6	CASSPSGLETQYF	TGTGCCAGCAGCCCCTCGGGACTAGAGACCCAGTACTTC
TRBD1	TRBJ1-5	-	20	TRBV5-6	CASSLRYGTGVRGLSQPQHF	TGTGCCAGCAGCTTGAGGTACGGGACAGGGGTAAGAGGGCTATCACAGCCCCAGCATTTT
TRBD1	TRBJ2-2	-	14	TRBV20-1	CSAREGQGPGELFF	TGCAGTGCTAGAGAGGGACAGGGGCCCGGGGAGCTGTTTTTT
-	TRBJ2-5	many	16	TRBV14	CARQTKTGVRAETQYF	TGTGCCAGACAAACTAAAACCGGGGTGAGGGCAGAGACCCAGTACTTC
TRBD2	TRBJ2-1	-	13	TRBV30	CAWKTSGNNEQFF	TGTGCCTGGAAGACTAGCGGGAACAATGAGCAGTTCTTC
TRBD1	TRBJ2-5	-	14	TRBV20-1	CSARTGTAQETQYF	TGCAGTGCTAGAACAGGGACAGCCCAAGAGACCCAGTACTTC
TRBD1	TRBJ2-3	-	14	TRBV5-1	CASSGQGSGDTQYF	TGCGCCAGCAGCGGACAGGGGTCTGGAGATACGCAGTATTTT
-	TRBJ1-5	few	12	TRBV20-1	CSARDGTEPQHF	TGCAGTGCTAGAGATGGAACCGAGCCCCAGCATTTT
-	TRBJ2-7	-	12	TRBV3-1	CASSQERGRPYF	TGTGCCAGCAGCCAAGAAAGAGGCAGGCCGTACTTC
-	TRBJ2-2	few	19	TRBV12-3/TRBV12-4	CASSSPSSLNRENTGELFF	TGTGCCAGCAGTTCCCCCTCGAGCTTGAACAGGGAGAACACCGGGGAGCTGTTTTTT
-	TRBJ2-5	-	14	TRBV25-1	CASSERRAEETQYF	TGTGCCAGCAGTGAAAGGAGAGCGGAAGAGACCCAGTACTTC
-	TRBJ1-4	-	18	TRBV20-1	CSARDPGGKWTTNEKLFF	TGCAGTGCTAGAGATCCCGGCGGAAAATGGACAACTAATGAAAAACTGTTTTTT
TRBD1	TRBJ2-7	-	13	TRBV24-1	CATGDRLNYEQYF	TGTGCCACGGGGGACAGACTAAACTACGAGCAGTACTTC
TRBD1	TRBJ2-7	-	13	TRBV12-3/TRBV12-4	CASSTGTGLDWYF	TGTGCCAGCAGCACCGGGACAGGACTCGACTGGTACTTC
-	TRBJ2-7	few	18	TRBV4-3	CASSQDPITWDTSYEQYF	TGCGCCAGCAGCCAAGACCCGATCACTTGGGACACCTCCTACGAGCAGTACTTC